Listed here is a single TCR beta chain. The identical CDR3 is also encoded by other nucleotide sequences in the sample. This record comes from a study of blood T cell repertoires in COVID-19. The table came from immunoSEQ multiplex PCR; TCRdb's copy has only in-frame clones and leaves some out. The sample includes some 120,000 clones, over 80% of them seen just once. Germline V CDR1 and CDR2: SNHLY, FYNNEI. The CDR3 covers 13 residues. Trimming cost V 1 base and J 2 bases, with 5 bases left between them. Sequenced material: PBMCs or T cells enriched from blood (not recorded which). The chain has TRBV2 and TRBJ1-2, with D unclear. The receptor comes from a man aged 30-40 years who had recovered from COVID-19. The CDR3 loop reads CASSEGSNYGYTF. The CDR3 nucleotides are TGTGCCAGCAGTGAAGGTTCAAACTATGGCTACACCTTC.